This record looks at one TCR beta chain sequence and its context. No antigen is known for it. Assay used: immunoSEQ multiplex PCR; TCRdb lists only in-frame clones, some missing. Of over 90,000 clones in the sample, more than 70% are singletons; the top ten hold approximately 17%. These data originate in a study of T cell responses to AZD1222 COVID-19 vaccine. Study-wide findings and caveats: A mostly white British donor set with more females was recruited, and clonal diversity was possibly underestimated. Spike-specific TCR depth and breadth grew after two AZD1222 doses. Dominant at 160-218 and 743-854, vaccine-associated CD4 TCRs also spanned spike. Only a handful of AZD1222 recipients, more than five in all, had baseline seropositivity.

With 5 bases removed from V and 10 bases from J, the gap between germline ends came to 17 bases. The germline V gene has CDR1 MDHEN and CDR2 SYDVKM. The CDR3 is 13 amino acids. Sequencing used peripheral blood, obtained on day 0 of AZD1222 vaccination. The V gene is TRBV28, the J gene TRBJ1-2, with D possibly being TRBD1 (5 bases). The TCR comes from an adult in good health. The CDR3 spells CASSGGSKSDYTF. DNA of the CDR3: TGTGCCAGCAGTGGGGGGTCCAAGTCCGACTACACCTTC.